In its sample, the clone carrying this TCR beta chain was seen a few times. Its antigen is undetermined. These data are taken from a study of beta chain features in type 1 diabetes. The wider study: The study examined around 100 million sorted cells across all samples.

Expressed TCRB transcripts were sequenced, since all the RNA that had been isolated was reverse transcribed. Profiled with immunoSEQ multiplex PCR; TCRdb holds only in-frame clones, not every one. In the table there are 140,000 to 150,000 clones, about 51% of which are singletons. The CDR3 contains 16 residues. CDR1 and CDR2 from the germline V gene are SGHTA and FQGNSA. The J segment lost 2 bases and the V segment lost 5 bases, leaving 11 bases of the junction unmatched. CD4+ cells of the naive, central memory, regulatory and stem cell-like memory types were sorted via CD45RO/CCR7/CD25/CD127/CD95/CD27. General observations from the study: For patients and controls alike, PCR might favor shorter templates to the same degree. Relative to healthy donors, patients appeared to have naive, central memory and Treg TCRB repertoires that were more similar.

The source material was Tregs from blood. The gene calls are TRBV7-2 and TRBJ1-2; TRBD1 matches 7 bases. The clonotype comes from a man younger than 35 in good health. The CDR3 DNA reads as TGTGCCAGCAGCCCTCGAGGGGGGACAGCCAACTATGGCTACACCTTC. Protein: CASSPRGGTANYGYTF.